This paragraph covers one T cell receptor beta chain sequence. As yet, its antigen is unknown. This record belongs to a study of regulatory T cells in long-lasting Graves disease. Findings and caveats of the study: Analyses excluded thyroid tissue, covering peripheral blood alone.

In building TCR beta libraries, iRepertoire HTBI primers were used together with Arm-PCR of CDR3 regions. TCRdb fed the multiplex PCR reads into MiXCR, producing one record per CDR3 protein. Here the sample spans 430,000 or so distinct CDR3 sequences, 20% to 25% being singletons. The time point denotes: persistent/refractory GD, antithyroid drugs over 5 years with positive TRAb. RNA extracted from PBMCs served as the sequencing template. The V and J ends lost 7 bases and 1 base respectively, with 14 bases between them. Germline CDR1 reads SQVTM; CDR2 reads ANQGSEA. The CDR3 extends over 13 amino acids.

The clonotype was recovered from a female donor with Graves disease. The specimen was peripheral blood mononuclear cells (PBMCs), collected when the disease was refractory, from a patient treated with antithyroid drugs. The chain carries TRBV29-1 and TRBJ2-7, with a weak D call TRBD1 (5 bases). Written as DNA, the CDR3 is TGCAGCGCCCGGACCGACAGTTCCTACGAGCAGTACTTC. It specifies CSARTDSSYEQYF.